This T cell receptor (beta chain) appears in the sequencing data of a study of CD8 T cells in ankylosing spondylitis. Notes on the study in general: Disease-linked clones had a CD8+ phenotype and relatively low frequency in peripheral blood.

This clonotype was counted at least ten times. Its antigen remains unidentified. Quantitative molecular-barcoded 5'-RACE generated the TCR beta libraries. TCRdb recomputed calls from the 5' RACE reads with MiXCR, one row per CDR3 protein. The data show under 250,000 distinct CDR3 sequences, with under 8.5% seen just once and 4% to 5% held by the top ten. V was trimmed by 4 bases and J by 3 bases, leaving 12 bases between them. The CDR3 is 14 residues long. Sequenced sample: blood, either unsorted or a sorted T cell fraction (not recorded which). The clonotype was recovered from a female donor with ankylosing spondylitis or in good health (not recorded which). The genes are TRBV12-3 or TRBV12-4 and TRBJ1-1, with D tentatively TRBD1 (6 bases). This CDR3 reads CASSSQGWDTEAFF. DNA for the CDR3: TGTGCCAGCAGTTCACAGGGATGGGACACTGAAGCTTTCTTT.